These T cell receptor beta chains were read from a single sample in a study of blood T cell repertoires in COVID-19. Repertoires were generated with immunoSEQ multiplex PCR, while TCRdb's copy carries only in-frame clones and drops some. The sample consists of roughly 700,000 clones, around 90% of them appearing once. Sequencing input: peripheral blood. These receptors were obtained from a woman aged 18-29 years with acute or convalescent COVID-19. Each CDR3 is given with its conserved first and last residue. A D gene is named only where the DNA matches it firmly. Expanded clones are given a class, and other clones once, few, many or no size at all.

d_call: -; v_call: TRBV12-3/TRBV12-4; clone_size: -; j_call: TRBJ2-1; cdr3_aa: CASTMGQGEQFF; cdr3_nt: TGTGCCAGTACAATGGGGCAGGGTGAGCAGTTCTTC
d_call: TRBD2; v_call: TRBV4-1; clone_size: -; j_call: TRBJ2-3; cdr3_aa: CASSQGSGGANTDTQYF; cdr3_nt: TGCGCCAGCAGCCAAGGTAGCGGGGGGGCCAACACAGATACGCAGTATTTT
d_call: -; v_call: TRBV12-3/TRBV12-4; clone_size: -; j_call: TRBJ2-1; cdr3_aa: CASSPTDNEQFF; cdr3_nt: TGTGCCAGCAGCCCTACCGACAATGAGCAGTTCTTC
d_call: -; v_call: TRBV21-1; clone_size: -; j_call: TRBJ1-2; cdr3_aa: CASSKPRDRHLQGYGYTF; cdr3_nt: TGTGCCAGCAGCAAACCCCGGGACAGGCACCTACAGGGCTATGGCTACACCTTC
d_call: TRBD2; v_call: TRBV18; clone_size: -; j_call: TRBJ2-7; cdr3_aa: CASSPFLEASGREQYF; cdr3_nt: TGTGCCAGCTCACCCTTCCTGGAGGCTAGCGGACGCGAGCAGTACTTC
d_call: -; v_call: TRBV14; clone_size: -; j_call: TRBJ1-1; cdr3_aa: CASSQPREWSEAFF; cdr3_nt: TGTGCCAGCAGCCAGCCCAGGGAATGGTCTGAAGCTTTCTTT
d_call: TRBD1; v_call: TRBV19; clone_size: few; j_call: TRBJ1-2; cdr3_aa: CASSIDWDRGGWGYTF; cdr3_nt: TGTGCCAGTAGTATAGACTGGGACAGGGGGGGCTGGGGCTACACCTTC
d_call: TRBD1; v_call: TRBV30; clone_size: -; j_call: TRBJ1-3; cdr3_aa: CAWQVGQSGNTIYF; cdr3_nt: TGTGCCTGGCAAGTGGGACAGTCTGGAAACACCATATATTTT
d_call: TRBD1; v_call: TRBV7-9; clone_size: -; j_call: TRBJ1-1; cdr3_aa: CASSILTGGNTEAFF; cdr3_nt: TGTGCCAGCAGCATCTTGACAGGGGGGAACACTGAAGCTTTCTTT
d_call: -; v_call: TRBV11-3; clone_size: -; j_call: TRBJ2-3; cdr3_aa: CASSLTGGSTDTQYF; cdr3_nt: TGTGCCAGCAGCTTAACCGGGGGATCCACAGATACGCAGTATTTT
d_call: -; v_call: TRBV24-1; clone_size: -; j_call: TRBJ2-5; cdr3_aa: CATSGGETQYF; cdr3_nt: TGTGCCACCTCCGGGGGAGAGACCCAGTACTTC
d_call: TRBD1; v_call: TRBV11-3; clone_size: -; j_call: TRBJ1-6; cdr3_aa: CASSTGQGGSPNSPLHF; cdr3_nt: TGTGCCAGCAGCACCGGACAGGGAGGGTCGCCTAATTCACCCCTCCACTTT
d_call: -; v_call: TRBV30; clone_size: -; j_call: TRBJ1-2; cdr3_aa: CAWSVLRGPTRGYTF; cdr3_nt: TGTGCCTGGAGTGTACTCAGGGGCCCGACGCGGGGCTACACCTTC
d_call: TRBD1; v_call: TRBV5-1; clone_size: few; j_call: TRBJ2-2; cdr3_aa: CASSSRQGNTGELFF; cdr3_nt: TGCGCCAGCAGCTCACGACAGGGGAACACCGGGGAGCTGTTTTTT
d_call: TRBD2; v_call: TRBV19; clone_size: -; j_call: TRBJ2-1; cdr3_aa: CASGASGGANEQFF; cdr3_nt: TGTGCCAGTGGGGCTAGCGGGGGGGCTAATGAGCAGTTCTTC
d_call: -; v_call: TRBV11-2; clone_size: -; j_call: TRBJ2-3; cdr3_aa: CASSLDLWGGLIFDADTQYF; cdr3_nt: TGTGCCAGCAGCTTAGATCTATGGGGGGGCCTTATCTTCGATGCAGATACGCAGTATTTT
d_call: TRBD1; v_call: TRBV4-1; clone_size: -; j_call: TRBJ1-4; cdr3_aa: CASSQEGSVGDRAHEKLFF; cdr3_nt: TGCGCCAGCAGCCAAGAAGGTAGTGTGGGAGACAGGGCTCATGAAAAACTGTTTTTT
d_call: -; v_call: TRBV7-2; clone_size: -; j_call: TRBJ1-1; cdr3_aa: CASSLPGTKNTEAFF; cdr3_nt: TGTGCCAGCAGCTTACCCGGGACAAAGAACACTGAAGCTTTCTTT
d_call: TRBD1; v_call: TRBV5-1; clone_size: -; j_call: TRBJ1-1; cdr3_aa: CASSGGTGGAGTEAFF; cdr3_nt: TGCGCCAGCAGCGGCGGGACAGGGGGCGCGGGAACTGAAGCTTTCTTT
d_call: -; v_call: TRBV29-1; clone_size: -; j_call: TRBJ2-4; cdr3_aa: CSVGWDTQAKNIQYF; cdr3_nt: TGCAGCGTCGGGTGGGACACCCAAGCCAAAAACATTCAGTACTTC
d_call: TRBD2; v_call: TRBV7-9; clone_size: -; j_call: TRBJ2-5; cdr3_aa: CASSTQLAVQETQYF; cdr3_nt: TGTGCCAGCAGCACCCAACTAGCGGTACAAGAGACCCAGTACTTC
d_call: -; v_call: TRBV12-3/TRBV12-4; clone_size: -; j_call: TRBJ1-5; cdr3_aa: CASSWGPDQPQHF; cdr3_nt: TGTGCCAGCAGTTGGGGCCCTGATCAGCCCCAGCATTTT